The clone carrying this T cell receptor (beta chain) was seen once. Antigen: not known. This record belongs to a study of T cell responses to AZD1222 COVID-19 vaccine. Findings and limits, study-wide: Baseline testing showed seropositivity in only 5 or 6 AZD1222 recipients. Spike-wide vaccine-associated CD4 TCRs dominated at 160-218 and 743-854.

TCRdb keeps only in-frame clones here, not all; method: immunoSEQ multiplex PCR. This sample yields 210,000 or so clones, of which roughly 94% are seen a single time; over 1.5% belongs to the top ten. Trimming stripped 5 bases from V and 1 base from J, with 18 bases between. The CDR3 has 16 amino acids. The germline V gene encodes CDR1 SEHNR and CDR2 FQNEAQ (reference sequence). The specimen was peripheral blood, collected 28 days after the second dose of the MenACWY control vaccine. The gene calls are TRBV7-9 and TRBJ2-7, with D possibly TRBD2 on 5 matching bases. The TCR sequence derives from an adult who received the MenACWY meningococcal vaccine as a control. CDR3 loop: CASSPKLGKESYEQYF. Here the CDR3 DNA reads TGTGCCAGCAGCCCGAAACTAGGAAAAGAGTCCTACGAGCAGTACTTC.